This entry concerns a single TCR beta chain. Its antigen is currently unknown. The CDR3 has 16 residues. V shed 7 bases and J shed 1 base, with 19 bases lying between them. Germline V lookup: CDR1 MDHEN, CDR2 SYDVKM. This specimen belongs to a study of T cell responses to AZD1222 COVID-19 vaccine. Assay: immunoSEQ multiplex PCR; the TCRdb copy retains only in-frame clones and omits some. The sample lists around 110,000 clones, approximately 83% occurring once. Findings of the study overall: Along spike, vaccine-associated CD4 TCRs were found throughout, with dominance at 160-218 and 743-854. Spike-specific TCRs gained breadth and depth after people received two AZD1222 doses.

The rearrangement links TRBV28 to TRBJ1-1; a weak D match, TRBD1 (6 bases). The sequencing used peripheral blood, collected on day 0 of MenACWY control vaccination. This receptor was identified in an adult in good health. CDR3 protein: CASTKGGGVPNTEAFF. For the CDR3, the DNA is TGTGCCAGCACAAAGGGGGGAGGTGTCCCGAACACTGAAGCTTTCTTT. Together with reference TRBV28 and TRBJ1-1, the CDR3 gives the full variable domain: DVKVTQSSRYLVKRTGEKVFLECVQDMDHENMFWYRQDPGLGLRLIYFSYDVKMKEKGDIPEGYSVSREKKERFSLILESASTNQTSMYLCASTKGGGVPNTEAFFGQGTRLTVV.